The entry below gives a single T cell receptor (beta chain) sequence along with its context. The sample is drawn from a study of blood T cell repertoires in COVID-19. In the study overall: From T cells, B-cell-depleted T cells, or PBMCs came the material, which was cDNA or gDNA.

Germline V gene sequence: CDR1 SGDLS, CDR2 YYNGEE. The CDR3 consists of 20 residues. Trimming removed 6 bases from V and 0 bases from J; junction bases left unmatched: 21. Study processing details: It was from reference gene primer amplification that nucleated cell counts were estimated. This table comes from immunoSEQ multiplex PCR, and its TCRdb copy is limited to in-frame clones, with some not included. V, J and clone size are those of that table, while D and trimming were read from the DNA. The sample includes over 20,000 clones, approximately 86% of them seen just once. The V call is TRBV9, the J call TRBJ2-3; 8 nucleotides match TRBD1. The origin of this receptor is a human donor in a cohort sampled during active COVID-19. Input material: peripheral blood. In DNA, the CDR3 is TGTGCCAGCACCAGGGGGCTAGGAGGAACAAACACAGCTAGCACAGATACGCAGTATTTT. This encodes CASTRGLGGTNTASTDTQYF.